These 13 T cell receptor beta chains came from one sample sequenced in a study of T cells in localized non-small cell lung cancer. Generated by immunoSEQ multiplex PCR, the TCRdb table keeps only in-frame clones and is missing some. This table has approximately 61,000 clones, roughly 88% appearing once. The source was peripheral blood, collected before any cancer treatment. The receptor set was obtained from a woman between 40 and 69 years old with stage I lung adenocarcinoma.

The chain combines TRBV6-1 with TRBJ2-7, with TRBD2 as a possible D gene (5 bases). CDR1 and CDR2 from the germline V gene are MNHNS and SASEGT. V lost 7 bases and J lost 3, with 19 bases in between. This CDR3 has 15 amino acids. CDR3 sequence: CASTLPALRGYEQYF. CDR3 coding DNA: TGTGCCAGCACCCTACCGGCACTTCGGGGCTACGAGCAGTACTTC.

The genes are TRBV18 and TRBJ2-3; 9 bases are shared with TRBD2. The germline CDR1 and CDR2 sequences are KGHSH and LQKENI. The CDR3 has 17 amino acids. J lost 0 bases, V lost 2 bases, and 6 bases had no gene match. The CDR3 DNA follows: TGTGCCAGCTCACCAGTGGCTAGCGGGGTTAGCACAGATACGCAGTATTTT. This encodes CASSPVASGVSTDTQYF.

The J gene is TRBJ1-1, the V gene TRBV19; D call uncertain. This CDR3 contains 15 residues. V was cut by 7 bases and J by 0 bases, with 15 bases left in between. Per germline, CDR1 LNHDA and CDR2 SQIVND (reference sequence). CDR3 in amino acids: CASTVEGAMNTEAFF. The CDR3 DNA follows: TGTGCCAGTACCGTCGAAGGTGCGATGAACACTGAAGCTTTCTTT. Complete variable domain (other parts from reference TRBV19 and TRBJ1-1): DGGITQSPKYLFRKEGQNVTLSCEQNLNHDAMYWYRQDPGQGLRLIYYSQIVNDFQKGDIAEGYSVSREKKESFPLTVTSAQKNPTAFYLCASTVEGAMNTEAFFGQGTRLTVV.

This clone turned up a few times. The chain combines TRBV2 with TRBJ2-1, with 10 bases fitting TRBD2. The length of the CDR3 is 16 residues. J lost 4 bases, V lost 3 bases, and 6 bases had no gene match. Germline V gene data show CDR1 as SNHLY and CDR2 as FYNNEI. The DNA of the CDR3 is TGTGCCAGCAGTGATTCTAGCGGGGGCATATACAATGAGCAGTTCTTC. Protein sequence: CASSDSSGGIYNEQFF.

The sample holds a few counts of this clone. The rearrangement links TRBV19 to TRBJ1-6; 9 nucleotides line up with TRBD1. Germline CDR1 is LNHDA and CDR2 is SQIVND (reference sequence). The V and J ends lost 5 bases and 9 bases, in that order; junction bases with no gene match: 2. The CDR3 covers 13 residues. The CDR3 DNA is TGTGCCAGTAGTCGGGACAGGGTTTCACCCCTCCACTTT. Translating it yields CASSRDRVSPLHF.

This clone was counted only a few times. The CDR3 bases are TGTGCCAGCAGTGAAATTGGAGGACAGAGATTTGGGCCCCAGCATTTT. It yields the protein CASSEIGGQRFGPQHF. The gene calls are TRBV6-1 and TRBJ1-5; perhaps TRBD1 as D (6 bases). Germline-derived CDR1 and CDR2 are MNHNS and SASEGT. The length of the CDR3 is 16 residues. The ends were cut back, 2 bases at V and 9 bases at J, with 20 bases in the middle.

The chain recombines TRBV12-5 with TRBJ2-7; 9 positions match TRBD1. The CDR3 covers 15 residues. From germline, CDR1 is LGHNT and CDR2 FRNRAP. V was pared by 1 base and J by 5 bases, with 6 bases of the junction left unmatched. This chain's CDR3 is CASGLDRGRRDEQYF. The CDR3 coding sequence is TGTGCTAGTGGTTTGGACAGGGGGCGAAGGGACGAGCAGTACTTC.

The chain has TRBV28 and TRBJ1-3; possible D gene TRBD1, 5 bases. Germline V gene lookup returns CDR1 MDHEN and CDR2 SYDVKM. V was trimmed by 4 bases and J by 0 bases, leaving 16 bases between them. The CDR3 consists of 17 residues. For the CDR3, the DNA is TGTGCCAGCAGTTCCACAATTTCCAGGGTCTCTGGAAACACCATATATTTT. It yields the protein CASSSTISRVSGNTIYF.

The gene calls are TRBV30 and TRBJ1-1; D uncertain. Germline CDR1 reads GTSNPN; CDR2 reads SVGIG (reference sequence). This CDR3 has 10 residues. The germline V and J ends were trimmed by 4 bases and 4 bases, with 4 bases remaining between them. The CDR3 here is CAWKVTEAFF. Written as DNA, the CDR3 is TGTGCCTGGAAGGTCACTGAAGCTTTCTTT.

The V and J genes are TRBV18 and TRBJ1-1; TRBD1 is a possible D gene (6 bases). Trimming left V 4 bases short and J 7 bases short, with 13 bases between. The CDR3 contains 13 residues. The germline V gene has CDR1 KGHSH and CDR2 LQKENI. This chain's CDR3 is CASSLDSLIEAFF. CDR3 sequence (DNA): TGTGCCAGCTCACTGGACAGCCTTATTGAAGCTTTCTTT.

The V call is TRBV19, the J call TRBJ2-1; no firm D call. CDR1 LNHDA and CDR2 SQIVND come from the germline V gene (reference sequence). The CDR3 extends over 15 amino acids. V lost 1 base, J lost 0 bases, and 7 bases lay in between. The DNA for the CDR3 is TGTGCCAGTAGTATAGGGCAGTCCTCCTACAATGAGCAGTTCTTC. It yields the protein CASSIGQSSYNEQFF.

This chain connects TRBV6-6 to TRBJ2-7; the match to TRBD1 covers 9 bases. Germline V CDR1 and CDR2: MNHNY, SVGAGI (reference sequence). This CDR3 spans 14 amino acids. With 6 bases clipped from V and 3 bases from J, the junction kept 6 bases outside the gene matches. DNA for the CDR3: TGTGCCAGCAGCCGGGGACAGGGTGGCTACGAGCAGTACTTC. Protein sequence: CASSRGQGGYEQYF.

This CDR3 reads CASSLAGDNSNQPQHF. The CDR3 DNA reads as TGTGCCAGCAGCTTAGCGGGAGATAATAGCAATCAGCCCCAGCATTTT. The V gene is TRBV7-9, the J gene TRBJ1-5, with D unresolved. The CDR3 runs to 16 residues. Trimming pared 0 bases from V and 0 bases from J, leaving 9 bases between. The germline V gene has CDR1 SEHNR and CDR2 FQNEAQ (reference sequence).